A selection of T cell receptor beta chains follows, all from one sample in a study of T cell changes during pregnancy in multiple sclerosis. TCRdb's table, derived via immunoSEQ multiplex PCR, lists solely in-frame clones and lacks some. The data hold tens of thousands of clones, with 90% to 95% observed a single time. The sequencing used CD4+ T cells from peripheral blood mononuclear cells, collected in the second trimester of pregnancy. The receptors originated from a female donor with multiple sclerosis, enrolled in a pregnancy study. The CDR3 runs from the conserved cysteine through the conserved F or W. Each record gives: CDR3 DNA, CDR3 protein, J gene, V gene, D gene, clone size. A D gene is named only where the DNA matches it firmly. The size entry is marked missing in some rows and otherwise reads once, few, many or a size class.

TGTGCCAGCAGCTTAACGGGGACAGGGTCCTACGAGCAGTACTTC	CASSLTGTGSYEQYF	TRBJ2-7	TRBV7-8	TRBD1	.
TGCGCCAGCAGGGATACCGGGACACCGGCCTACGAGCAGTACTTC	CASRDTGTPAYEQYF	TRBJ2-7	TRBV5-1	.	.
TGTGCCAGCGCCAGGATGGGTGGAAACACCATATATTTT	CASARMGGNTIYF	TRBJ1-3	TRBV21-1	.	.
TGTGCCACCAGCAGAGAGCGGGGTTCTAATCAGCCCCAGCATTTT	CATSRERGSNQPQHF	TRBJ1-5	TRBV15	.	.
TGTGCCAGCTCTACCTTACCGGGACTAGCGTCCAATGAGCAGTTCTTC	CASSTLPGLASNEQFF	TRBJ2-1	TRBV27	TRBD2	once
TGTGCCAGCAGACTACAGGGCGTAATTTCGGGTGAGCAGTTCTTC	CASRLQGVISGEQFF	TRBJ2-1	TRBV28	.	.
TGTGCCAGCAGCGTAGAGGAGGGGTTGGATGGCTACACCTTC	CASSVEEGLDGYTF	TRBJ1-2	TRBV9	.	.
TGTGCCAGCAGTTACGGAAGGGACAGGATGGTTGAAGCTTTCTTT	CASSYGRDRMVEAFF	TRBJ1-1	TRBV6-6	TRBD1	.
TGCGCCAGCAGCTTGGAGGGGGGGCGAGTTGAAAAACTGTTTTTT	CASSLEGGRVEKLFF	TRBJ1-4	TRBV5-1	.	.
TGTGCCAGCAGCGTAGCTGGTAACAGGGGGCAGAGAGATACGCAGTATTTT	CASSVAGNRGQRDTQYF	TRBJ2-3	TRBV9	TRBD1	.
TGTGCCAGCGGGGAAACAGGGGTGGTCGACGAGCAGTACTTC	CASGETGVVDEQYF	TRBJ2-7	TRBV2	TRBD1	.
TGTGCCAGCAGCCAAGATCCAACAGGGGGTGAGGAAAAACTGTTTTTT	CASSQDPTGGEEKLFF	TRBJ1-4	TRBV4-2	TRBD1	.
TGTGCCAGCAGCTTACAGCATAACACTGAAGCTTTCTTT	CASSLQHNTEAFF	TRBJ1-1	TRBV5-5	.	.
TGTGCCAGCTTAAGGGACATCAATCAGCCCCAGCATTTT	CASLRDINQPQHF	TRBJ1-5	TRBV6-1	.	.
TGTGCCAGCAGTTTGACAGTAAGGAACACTGAAGCTTTCTTT	CASSLTVRNTEAFF	TRBJ1-1	TRBV28	.	.
TGTGCCAGCAGCTGGACAGGCGGAAAACTGTTTTTT	CASSWTGGKLFF	TRBJ1-4	TRBV11-2	TRBD1	few
TGTGCCTGGAATGACAGAAGCTCTGGAAACACCATATATTTT	CAWNDRSSGNTIYF	TRBJ1-3	TRBV30	.	.
TGTGCCAGTAGTACACCTCGTACAGGGGAAAGCTATCTAAGGGCCAACGTCCTGACTTTC	CASSTPRTGESYLRANVLTF	TRBJ2-6	TRBV19	TRBD1	.
TGTGCCAGCAGTTTAGACAGGATGAGCAATCAGCCCCAGCATTTT	CASSLDRMSNQPQHF	TRBJ1-5	TRBV27	.	.
TGTGCCAGCAGTTTACCTAGCGGGAGTGTAAAGACCCAGTACTTC	CASSLPSGSVKTQYF	TRBJ2-5	TRBV28	TRBD2	.
TGTGCCAGCAGTCCGGACAGGGGAAACCAGCCCCAGCATTTT	CASSPDRGNQPQHF	TRBJ1-5	TRBV2	TRBD1	.
TGTGCCAGCACCAACAGTGGGCCTGGCCATGAGCAGTTCTTC	CASTNSGPGHEQFF	TRBJ2-1	TRBV28	.	.
TGTGCCAGCAGCGTATCTTCCAGATTGAACACCGGGGAGCTGTTTTTT	CASSVSSRLNTGELFF	TRBJ2-2	TRBV9	.	.
TGTGCCATCAGGGATCAGGGTAACCAAGAGACCCAGTACTTC	CAIRDQGNQETQYF	TRBJ2-5	TRBV10-3	.	.
TGTGCCAGTAGTTATCCTCGGTCGCAGGGCACCGGGGAGCTGTTTTTT	CASSYPRSQGTGELFF	TRBJ2-2	TRBV19	.	.
TGCGCCAGCAGCCAAGATGAATATCTGCCTACCTACGAGCAGTACTTC	CASSQDEYLPTYEQYF	TRBJ2-7	TRBV4-1	.	once
TGTGCCATCAGTGAGACAGGCCTCGGCAATCAGCCCCAGCATTTT	CAISETGLGNQPQHF	TRBJ1-5	TRBV10-3	.	once
TGTGCCAGCAGCTTGCGGGCTGGGGCCAACGTCCTGACTTTC	CASSLRAGANVLTF	TRBJ2-6	TRBV7-2	.	.
TGTGCCAGCAGCTTAGGACAAAGCAAGGACACCGGGGAGCTGTTTTTT	CASSLGQSKDTGELFF	TRBJ2-2	TRBV5-4	.	.
TGTGCCATCAGTGCGGAGGGAGCCCTGCAGTTCTTC	CAISAEGALQFF	TRBJ2-1	TRBV10-3	.	.
TGTGCCAGCAGTCCAGGGACAACCTACAATGAGCAGTTCTTC	CASSPGTTYNEQFF	TRBJ2-1	TRBV6-4	.	.
TGTGCCATCAGCGGGACAGGGAAGAGCTACGAGCAGTACTTC	CAISGTGKSYEQYF	TRBJ2-7	TRBV10-3	TRBD1	once
TGTGCCAGTAGTAGGGGGCGCACAGATACGCAGTATTTT	CASSRGRTDTQYF	TRBJ2-3	TRBV19	.	.
TGTGCCAGCAGATCGGAGAAGAACACTGAAGCTTTCTTT	CASRSEKNTEAFF	TRBJ1-1	TRBV6-6	.	.
TGTGCCAGCAGTCTTGTGGGACAGGGAAACGAAAAACTGTTTTTT	CASSLVGQGNEKLFF	TRBJ1-4	TRBV28	TRBD1	.
TGCGCCAGCAGCTTGGAAGCCGGGACAGGGTCCGGCATGCAGTACTTC	CASSLEAGTGSGMQYF	TRBJ2-7	TRBV5-1	TRBD1	once
TGTGCCAGCAGGGGGGCTACGAGCTCCTACAATGAGCAGTTCTTC	CASRGATSSYNEQFF	TRBJ2-1	TRBV6-1	.	.
TGTGCCAGCAGCTTCTTCACAGATACGCAGTATTTT	CASSFFTDTQYF	TRBJ2-3	TRBV11-2	.	.
TGTGCCAGCAGTTTAACCGGGACAAGGGTAAATGAAAAACTGTTTTTT	CASSLTGTRVNEKLFF	TRBJ1-4	TRBV27	.	few
TGTGCCAGCAGCACCATAAGCCCTTACGAGCAGTACTTC	CASSTISPYEQYF	TRBJ2-7	TRBV7-2	.	.
TGTGCCAGCAGTGACGGTCTAGCCTTGGGGTCCGAAAAACTGTTTTTT	CASSDGLALGSEKLFF	TRBJ1-4	TRBV2	.	.
TGTGCCAGCAGTTACTCGTCGGCCGGAGGGGGCTACACCTTC	CASSYSSAGGGYTF	TRBJ1-2	TRBV6-5	.	many
TGTGCCAGCAAGACCGGGACTAGCGTGGGTGAGCAGTTCTTC	CASKTGTSVGEQFF	TRBJ2-1	TRBV28	TRBD2	.
TGTGCCAGCAGGATGGACCGGAGGGATCAGCCCCAGCATTTT	CASRMDRRDQPQHF	TRBJ1-5	TRBV2	.	once
TGTGCCAGCAGTCGAACTAGCGGGAGTCCCTACGAGCAGTACTTC	CASSRTSGSPYEQYF	TRBJ2-7	TRBV6-6	TRBD2	.
TGTGCCAGCAGCCCTAACTCTGGAAACACCATATATTTT	CASSPNSGNTIYF	TRBJ1-3	TRBV9	.	few
TGTGCCAGCAGCGAGACAGGGGCAATTGGCTACACCTTC	CASSETGAIGYTF	TRBJ1-2	TRBV5-4	TRBD1	.
TGTGCCAGCCAGGGCGGAGGGTTGAACACTGAAGCTTTCTTT	CASQGGGLNTEAFF	TRBJ1-1	TRBV6-6	.	.
TGCGCCAGCAGCCCCGGAGACAGGAACACTGAAGCTTTCTTT	CASSPGDRNTEAFF	TRBJ1-1	TRBV5-1	.	.
TGCAGCGCCCGGACAGGGGGCGAGGTCGGGGAGCTGTTTTTT	CSARTGGEVGELFF	TRBJ2-2	TRBV29-1	TRBD1	.
TGCGCCAGCAGCTGGGGGGGCATGTCCTACAATGAGCAGTTCTTC	CASSWGGMSYNEQFF	TRBJ2-1	TRBV5-1	.	.
TGTGCCAGCAGTGCTGGCAGGGGGCGAGAGACCCAGTACTTC	CASSAGRGRETQYF	TRBJ2-5	TRBV2	TRBD1	once
TGTGCCAGCAGCCCTGGAGAGGGGGTTGGCTACACCTTC	CASSPGEGVGYTF	TRBJ1-2	TRBV5-4	.	.
TGTGCCGCGAATGTAGGAGGAATCGGCGAAAAACTGTTTTTT	CAANVGGIGEKLFF	TRBJ1-4	TRBV19	.	once
TGTGCCAGCAGCTTCTCCGGGGAGGATGAAAAACTGTTTTTT	CASSFSGEDEKLFF	TRBJ1-4	TRBV5-4	.	.